The present T cell receptor beta chain was sequenced within a study of TIL therapy for anti-PD-1-resistant metastatic lung cancer. In the study overall: Most patients had lung adenocarcinoma; several tumors were EGFR-mutant, two ALK-rearranged; half smoked currently or formerly.

The immunoSEQ assay was v3. Clones were sequenced by immunoSEQ multiplex PCR, and TCRdb holds only the in-frame ones, with some missing. The data contain about 52,000 clones, around 80% of them seen just once; the ten biggest clones take up around 4.8%. The time point: pre-treatment sample, taken before nivolumab and TIL therapy. This specimen was blood, taken at baseline. This TCR came from a woman aged 25-80 years with non-small cell lung cancer.

CDR3 sequence (DNA): TGTGCCAGCAGCTTTTACATAGCGGGGGCCCAAGAGACCCAGTACTTC. Translated, it gives CASSFYIAGAQETQYF. The rearrangement joins TRBV5-6 to TRBJ2-5; TRBD2 matches 9 bases. Germline V gene lookup returns CDR1 SGHDT and CDR2 YYEEEE. The CDR3 length is 16 residues. Trimming cost V 2 bases and J 1 base; bases outside gene matches: 6.